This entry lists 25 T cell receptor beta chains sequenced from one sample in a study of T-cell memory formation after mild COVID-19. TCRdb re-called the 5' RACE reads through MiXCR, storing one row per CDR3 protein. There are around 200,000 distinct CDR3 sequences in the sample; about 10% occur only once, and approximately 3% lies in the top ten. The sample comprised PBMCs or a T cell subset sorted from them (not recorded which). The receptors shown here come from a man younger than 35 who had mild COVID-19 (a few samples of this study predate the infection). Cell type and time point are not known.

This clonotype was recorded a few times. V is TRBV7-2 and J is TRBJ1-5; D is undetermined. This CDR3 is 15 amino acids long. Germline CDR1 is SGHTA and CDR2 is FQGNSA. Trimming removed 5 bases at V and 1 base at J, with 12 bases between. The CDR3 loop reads CASSRRAPSNQPQHF. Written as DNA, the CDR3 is TGTGCCAGCAGCCGTAGGGCCCCCAGCAATCAGCCCCAGCATTTT.

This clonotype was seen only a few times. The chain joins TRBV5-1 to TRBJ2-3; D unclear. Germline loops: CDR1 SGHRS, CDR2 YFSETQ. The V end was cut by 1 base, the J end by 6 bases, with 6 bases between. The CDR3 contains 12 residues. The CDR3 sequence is CASSLYYDTQYF. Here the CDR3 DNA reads TGCGCCAGCAGCTTGTATTACGATACGCAGTATTTT.

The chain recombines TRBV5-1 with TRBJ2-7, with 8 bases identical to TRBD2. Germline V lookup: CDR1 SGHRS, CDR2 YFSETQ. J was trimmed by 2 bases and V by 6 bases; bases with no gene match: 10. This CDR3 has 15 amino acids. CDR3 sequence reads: CASTPGGTSTYEQYF. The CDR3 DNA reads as TGCGCCAGCACCCCGGGAGGGACCTCTACCTACGAGCAGTACTTC.

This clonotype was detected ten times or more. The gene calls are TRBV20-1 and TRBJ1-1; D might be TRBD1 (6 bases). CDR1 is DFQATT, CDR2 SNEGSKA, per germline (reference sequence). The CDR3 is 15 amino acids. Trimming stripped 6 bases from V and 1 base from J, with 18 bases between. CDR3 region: CSAQVPGHRNTEAFF. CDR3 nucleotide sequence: TGCAGTGCCCAAGTACCGGGACACAGGAACACTGAAGCTTTCTTT.

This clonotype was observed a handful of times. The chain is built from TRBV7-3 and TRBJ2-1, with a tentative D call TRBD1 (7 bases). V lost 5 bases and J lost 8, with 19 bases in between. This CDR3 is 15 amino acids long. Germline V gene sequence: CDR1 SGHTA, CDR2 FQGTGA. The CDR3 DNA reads TGTGCCAGCAGCAGAGGCGGGACAGAACCCCATGAGCAGTTCTTC. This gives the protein CASSRGGTEPHEQFF.

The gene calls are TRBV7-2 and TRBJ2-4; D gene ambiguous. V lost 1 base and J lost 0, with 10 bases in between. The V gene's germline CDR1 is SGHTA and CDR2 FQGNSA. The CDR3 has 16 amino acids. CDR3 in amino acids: CASSLVPTLAKNIQYF. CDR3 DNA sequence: TGTGCCAGCAGCTTAGTTCCCACACTAGCCAAAAACATTCAGTACTTC.

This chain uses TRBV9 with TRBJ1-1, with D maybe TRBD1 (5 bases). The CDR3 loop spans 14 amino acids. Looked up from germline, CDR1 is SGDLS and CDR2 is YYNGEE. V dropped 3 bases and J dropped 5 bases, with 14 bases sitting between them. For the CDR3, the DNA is TGTGCCAGCAGCGCGGGACGGACCTCGACTGAAGCTTTCTTT. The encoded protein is CASSAGRTSTEAFF.

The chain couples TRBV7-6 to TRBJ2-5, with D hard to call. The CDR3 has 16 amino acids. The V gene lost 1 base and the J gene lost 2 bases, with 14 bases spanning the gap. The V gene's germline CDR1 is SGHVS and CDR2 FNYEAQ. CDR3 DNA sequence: TGTGCCAGCAGCTTAGTCTCCTCCGCTAGTCAAGAGACCCAGTACTTC. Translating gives CASSLVSSASQETQYF.

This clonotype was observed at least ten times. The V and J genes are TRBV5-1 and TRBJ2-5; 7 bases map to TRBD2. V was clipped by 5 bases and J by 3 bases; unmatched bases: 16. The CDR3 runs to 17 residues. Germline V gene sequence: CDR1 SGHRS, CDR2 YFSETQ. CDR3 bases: TGCGCCAGCAGTTTTGGAGCGGGACCCGGGTCCGAAGAGACCCAGTACTTC. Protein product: CASSFGAGPGSEETQYF. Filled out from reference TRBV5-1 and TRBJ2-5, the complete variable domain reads KAGVTQTPRYLIKTRGQQVTLSCSPISGHRSVSWYQQTPGQGLQFLFEYFSETQRNKGNFPGRFSGRQFSNSRSEMNVSTLELGDSALYLCASSFGAGPGSEETQYFGPGTRLLVL.

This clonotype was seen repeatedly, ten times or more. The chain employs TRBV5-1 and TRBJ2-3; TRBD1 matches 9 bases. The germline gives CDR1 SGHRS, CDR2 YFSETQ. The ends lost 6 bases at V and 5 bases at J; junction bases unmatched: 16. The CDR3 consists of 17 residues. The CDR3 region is CASTYGGTGLAGDTQYF. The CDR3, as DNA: TGCGCCAGCACCTACGGAGGGACAGGGCTGGCGGGAGATACGCAGTATTTT. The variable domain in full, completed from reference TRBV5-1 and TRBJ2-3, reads KAGVTQTPRYLIKTRGQQVTLSCSPISGHRSVSWYQQTPGQGLQFLFEYFSETQRNKGNFPGRFSGRQFSNSRSEMNVSTLELGDSALYLCASTYGGTGLAGDTQYFGPGTRLTVL.

The CDR3 reads CASSVQGRETQYF. For the CDR3, the DNA is TGTGCCAGCAGTGTACAGGGTCGGGAGACCCAGTACTTC. V and J are TRBV6-1 and TRBJ2-5; a weak D match, TRBD1 (6 bases). V dropped 4 bases and J dropped 5 bases, with 11 bases sitting between them. The CDR3 contains 13 residues. CDR1 MNHNS and CDR2 SASEGT come from the germline V gene.

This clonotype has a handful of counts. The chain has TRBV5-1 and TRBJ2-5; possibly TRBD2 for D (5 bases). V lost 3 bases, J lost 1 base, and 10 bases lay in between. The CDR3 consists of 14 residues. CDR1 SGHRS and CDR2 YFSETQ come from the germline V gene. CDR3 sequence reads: CASSYRGSQETQYF. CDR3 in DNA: TGCGCCAGCAGCTATCGGGGATCCCAAGAGACCCAGTACTTC.

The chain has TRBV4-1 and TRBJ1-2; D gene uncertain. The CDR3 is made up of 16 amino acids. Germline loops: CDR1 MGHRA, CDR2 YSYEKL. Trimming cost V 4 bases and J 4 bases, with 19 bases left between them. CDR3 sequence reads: CASSLDPPLVGYGYTF. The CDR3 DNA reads TGCGCCAGCAGCCTGGACCCCCCCCTTGTCGGCTATGGCTACACCTTC.

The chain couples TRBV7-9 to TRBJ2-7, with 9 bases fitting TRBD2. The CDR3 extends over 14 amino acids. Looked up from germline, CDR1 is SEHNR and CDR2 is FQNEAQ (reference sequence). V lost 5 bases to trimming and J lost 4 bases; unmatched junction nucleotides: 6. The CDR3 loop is CASSRSGGGYEQYF. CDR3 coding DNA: TGTGCCAGCAGCCGTAGCGGGGGTGGATACGAGCAGTACTTC.

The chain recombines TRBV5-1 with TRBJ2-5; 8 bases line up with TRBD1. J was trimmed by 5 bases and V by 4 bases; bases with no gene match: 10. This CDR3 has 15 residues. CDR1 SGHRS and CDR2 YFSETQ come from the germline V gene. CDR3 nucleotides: TGCGCCAGCAGCCCTGGGACAGGCCGCGGGGAGACCCAGTACTTC. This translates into CASSPGTGRGETQYF.

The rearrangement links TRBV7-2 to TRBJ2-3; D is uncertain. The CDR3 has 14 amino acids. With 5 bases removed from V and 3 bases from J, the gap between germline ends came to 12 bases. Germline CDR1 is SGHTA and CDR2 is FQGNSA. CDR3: CASSLFPRTDTQYF. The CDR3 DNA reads TGTGCCAGCAGCCTTTTTCCGAGGACAGATACGCAGTATTTT.

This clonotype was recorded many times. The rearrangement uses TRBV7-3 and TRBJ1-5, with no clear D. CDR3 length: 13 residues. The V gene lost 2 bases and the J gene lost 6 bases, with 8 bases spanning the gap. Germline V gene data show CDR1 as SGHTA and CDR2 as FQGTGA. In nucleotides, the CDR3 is TGTGCCAGCAGCTTAGATTTGGGTCAGCCCCAGCATTTT. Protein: CASSLDLGQPQHF.

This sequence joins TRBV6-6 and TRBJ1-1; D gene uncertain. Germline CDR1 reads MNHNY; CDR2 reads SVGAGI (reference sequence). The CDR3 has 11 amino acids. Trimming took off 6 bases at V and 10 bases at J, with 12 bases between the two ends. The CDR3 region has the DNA TGTGCCAGCAGAAGTAGAGCTGGAGCTTTCTTT. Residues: CASRSRAGAFF.

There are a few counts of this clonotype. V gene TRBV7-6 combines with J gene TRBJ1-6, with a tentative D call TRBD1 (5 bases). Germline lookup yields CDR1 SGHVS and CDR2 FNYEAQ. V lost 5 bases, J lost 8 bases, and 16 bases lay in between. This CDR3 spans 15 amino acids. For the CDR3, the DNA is TGTGCCAGCAGCCCGGGGGAAAGACTCTATTCACCCCTCCACTTT. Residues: CASSPGERLYSPLHF.

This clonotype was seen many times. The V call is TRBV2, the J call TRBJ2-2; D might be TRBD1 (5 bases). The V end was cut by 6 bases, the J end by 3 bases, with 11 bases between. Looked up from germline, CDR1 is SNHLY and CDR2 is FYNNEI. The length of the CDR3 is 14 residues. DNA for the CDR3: TGTGCCAGCAGGGAACAGGCATACACCGGGGAGCTGTTTTTT. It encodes CASREQAYTGELFF.

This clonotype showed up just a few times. The CDR3 loop reads CASSLAEGATDTQYF. CDR3 nucleotide sequence: TGTGCCAGCAGCTTAGCGGAGGGGGCCACAGATACGCAGTATTTT. The chain combines TRBV7-9 with TRBJ2-3; possible D gene TRBD1, 7 bases. V was trimmed by 0 bases and J by 2 bases, leaving 9 bases between them. Germline lookup yields CDR1 SEHNR and CDR2 FQNEAQ (reference sequence). This CDR3 region has 15 residues.

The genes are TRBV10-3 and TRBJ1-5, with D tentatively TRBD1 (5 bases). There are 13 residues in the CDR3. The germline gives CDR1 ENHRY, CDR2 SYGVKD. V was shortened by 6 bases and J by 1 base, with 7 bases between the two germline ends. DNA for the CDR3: TGTGCCATCAGCCGGGACAGCAATCAGCCCCAGCATTTT. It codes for CAISRDSNQPQHF.

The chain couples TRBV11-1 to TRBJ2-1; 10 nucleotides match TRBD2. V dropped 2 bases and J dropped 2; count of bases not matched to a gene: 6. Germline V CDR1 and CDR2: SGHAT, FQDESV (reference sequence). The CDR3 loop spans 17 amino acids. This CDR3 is CASSLWASGGPYNEQFF. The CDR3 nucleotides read TGTGCCAGCAGCTTATGGGCTAGCGGGGGCCCCTACAATGAGCAGTTCTTC. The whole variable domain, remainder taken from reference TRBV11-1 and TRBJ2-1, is EAEVAQSPRYKITEKSQAVAFWCDPISGHATLYWYRQILGQGPELLVQFQDESVVDDSQLPKDRFSAERLKGVDSTLKIQPAELGDSAMYLCASSLWASGGPYNEQFFGPGTRLTVL.

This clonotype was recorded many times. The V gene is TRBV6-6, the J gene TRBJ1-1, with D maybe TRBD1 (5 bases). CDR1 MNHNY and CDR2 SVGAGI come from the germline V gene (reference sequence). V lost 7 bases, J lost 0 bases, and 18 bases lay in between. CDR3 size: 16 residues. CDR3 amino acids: CASKDRTQLMNTEAFF. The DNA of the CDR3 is TGTGCCAGCAAAGATAGGACACAGCTCATGAACACTGAAGCTTTCTTT.

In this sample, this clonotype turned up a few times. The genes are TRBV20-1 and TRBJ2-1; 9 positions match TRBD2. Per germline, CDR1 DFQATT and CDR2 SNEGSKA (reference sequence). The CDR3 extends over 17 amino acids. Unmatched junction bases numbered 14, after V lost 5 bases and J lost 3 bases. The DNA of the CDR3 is TGCAGTGCTGGAAGGGCTAGCGGGGTCCCAATCTACAATGAGCAGTTCTTC. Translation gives CSAGRASGVPIYNEQFF.